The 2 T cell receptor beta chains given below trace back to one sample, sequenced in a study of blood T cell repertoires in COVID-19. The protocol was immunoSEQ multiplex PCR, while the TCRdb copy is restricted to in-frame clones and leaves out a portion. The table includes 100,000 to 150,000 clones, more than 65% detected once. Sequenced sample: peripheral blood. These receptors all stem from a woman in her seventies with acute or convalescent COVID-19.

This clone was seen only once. In DNA, the CDR3 is TGTGCCACCCAGCGGGAGACGAACACTGAAGCTTTCTTT. The encoded protein is CATQRETNTEAFF. V and J are TRBV7-2 and TRBJ1-1; D remains ambiguous. V was clipped by 10 bases and J by 1 base, with 13 bases between them. This CDR3 has 13 amino acids. Germline V lookup: CDR1 SGHTA, CDR2 FQGNSA.

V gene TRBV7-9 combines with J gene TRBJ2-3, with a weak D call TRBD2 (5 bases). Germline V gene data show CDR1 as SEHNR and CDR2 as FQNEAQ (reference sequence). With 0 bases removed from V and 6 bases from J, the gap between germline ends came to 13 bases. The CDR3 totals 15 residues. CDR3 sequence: CASSLARGPADTQYF. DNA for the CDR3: TGTGCCAGCAGCTTAGCGCGAGGGCCGGCCGATACGCAGTATTTT.